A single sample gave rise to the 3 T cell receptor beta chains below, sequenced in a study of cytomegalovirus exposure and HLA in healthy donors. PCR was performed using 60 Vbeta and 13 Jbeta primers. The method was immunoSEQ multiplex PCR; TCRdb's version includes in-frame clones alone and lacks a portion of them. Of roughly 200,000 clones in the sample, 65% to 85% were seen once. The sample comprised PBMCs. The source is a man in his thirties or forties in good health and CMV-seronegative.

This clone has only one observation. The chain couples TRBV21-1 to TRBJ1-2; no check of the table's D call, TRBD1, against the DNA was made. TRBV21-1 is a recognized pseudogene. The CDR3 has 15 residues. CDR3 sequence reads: CASSTGQGVSHGYTF. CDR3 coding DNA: TGTGCCAGCAGCACCGGACAGGGGGTATCACATGGCTACACCTTC.

DNA of the CDR3: TGTGCCAGCAGTGAAGGTTCTGCGAGCTCCTATAATTCACCCCTCCACTTT. Encoded protein: CASSEGSASSYNSPLHF. The chain uses TRBV2 and TRBJ1-6, with no clear D. Germline CDR1 and CDR2: SNHLY and FYNNEI. There are 17 residues in the CDR3. The V end was cut by 1 base, the J end by 0 bases, with 10 bases between.

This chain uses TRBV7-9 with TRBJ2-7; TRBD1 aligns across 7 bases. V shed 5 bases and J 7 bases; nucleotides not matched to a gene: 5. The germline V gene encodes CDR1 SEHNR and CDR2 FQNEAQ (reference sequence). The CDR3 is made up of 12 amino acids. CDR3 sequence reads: CASSQQGYEQYF. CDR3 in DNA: TGTGCCAGCAGCCAACAGGGGTATGAGCAGTACTTC.